This T cell receptor (beta chain) was obtained from a study of neurological immune-mediated disorders (dated by TCRdb to about 2019). As for the study more broadly: Among the roughly 35 multiple sclerosis patients, 31 had relapsing-remitting MS and 3 had secondary progressive MS. Peripheral blood TCR-beta repertoires from HTLV-I-associated myelopathy (HAM/TSP) patients, multiple sclerosis patients and healthy controls were compared by UMI-based sequencing. Longitudinal samples, technical triplicates and paired sorted CD4+ and CD8+ T-cell subsets, alongside PBMC samples, were included among the 106 TCR-beta libraries. The cohort was made up of some 70 subjects, consisting of some 14 HAM/TSP patients, 35 or so multiple sclerosis patients and around 20 healthy controls.

General conclusions and limits of the study: The highest TCR clonal expansion was observed in HAM/TSP patients, whereas the lowest was observed in MS patients, even when compared with healthy controls. In a phylogenetic analysis, the repertoires of 18 out of 34 MS patients fell into a single cluster of related CDR3 sequences, pointing to a possible signature at the repertoire level. No clinical or MRI features were associated with the MS cluster, and the authors said that larger cohorts are needed. No identical CDR3 amino acid sequences were shared among expanded clones across subjects, suggesting private TCR-beta repertoires in all groups.

Many counts were recorded for this clonotype. Its antigen is not yet known. Base-call qualities are not available, and no considerably larger clone is one nucleotide away. cDNA was synthesized by template-switch 5'RACE using a primer carrying a 10-nucleotide random unique molecular identifier by which each TCR transcript was tagged. Each sequencing run produced over 180 million TCR-beta sequences covering 15-18 subjects. Total RNA was extracted with the RNeasy kit. The KAPA Real-time Library Amplification kit was used to amplify TCR-beta VDJ regions with primers targeting the TCR constant region and the 5'RACE anchor. Sample indexes and Illumina adaptors were added in a first PCR, and a second PCR then increased library yield. After Ampure bead purification, the TCR product of roughly 650 bp was size-selected on a 2% E-gel SizeSelection system. Before pooling, libraries had their quality checked on a Bioanalyzer, their concentration measured with Qubit, and their quantity determined with the Kapa Library Quantification kit. Libraries were sequenced paired-end 2 x 150 bp on an Illumina HiSeq 2500. To increase sequence diversity, roughly 24-30% phiX was spiked into each library pool. The source study handled its data this way. Quality-filtered reads were processed with the UMI-based MiGEC pipeline, and over 80% of raw TCR sequences were removed by the MiGEC pipeline during error correction. VDJ genes were aligned to IMGT germline references, and clonotypes were defined by unique CDR3 amino acid sequence plus V-J genes. Clonal expansion, Shannon diversity, and CDR3 relatedness (CalcPairwiseDistances, ClusterSamples) were evaluated with VDJtools, and phylogenetic trees were built with CLCbio workbench. Expanded clones were defined as having at least 8 unique UMIs, based on coefficient-of-variation modelling across technical triplicates. TCRdb redid the processing of the public reads, applying fastp at Q25 and MiXCR, and retained in-frame beta chains. Each CDR3 protein gets just one entry, which takes the most common genes and DNA from the rows behind it. The V and J calls and clone size come from TCRdb's table, not from the authors' own analysis. For this sample the table gives some 70,000 distinct CDR3 sequences, of which 4.5% to 5.5% were detected only once. Approximately 6.9% of the sample is held by the ten biggest clonotypes.

For unsorted PBMC libraries, 2 million PBMCs were used after storage in RNAlater at -80 degrees C until RNA extraction. The multiple sclerosis patients were enrolled in a US clinical protocol that evaluated disease progression with magnetic resonance imaging. Peripheral blood underwent Ficoll-Hypaque density gradient centrifugation to isolate PBMCs, which were then cryopreserved in liquid nitrogen. The sequenced sample consisted of PBMCs. This clonotype was obtained from a man under 40 with multiple sclerosis.

The DNA sequence is TGCGCCAGCAGCTTCGGACTAGCGGACACAGATACGCAGTATTTT. Its protein is CASSFGLADTDTQYF. The V and J genes are TRBV5-1 and TRBJ2-3, with TRBD2 identical over 10 junction bases. Measured from the cysteine to the phenylalanine, the CDR3 is 15 residues long. Here the CDR3 DNA is all that survives: 45 bases in frame from base 1. The germline V gene yields SGHRS for CDR1 and YFSETQ for CDR2. Trimmed from V: 2 bases; trimmed from J: 2 bases; junction bases lacking a gene match: 2.